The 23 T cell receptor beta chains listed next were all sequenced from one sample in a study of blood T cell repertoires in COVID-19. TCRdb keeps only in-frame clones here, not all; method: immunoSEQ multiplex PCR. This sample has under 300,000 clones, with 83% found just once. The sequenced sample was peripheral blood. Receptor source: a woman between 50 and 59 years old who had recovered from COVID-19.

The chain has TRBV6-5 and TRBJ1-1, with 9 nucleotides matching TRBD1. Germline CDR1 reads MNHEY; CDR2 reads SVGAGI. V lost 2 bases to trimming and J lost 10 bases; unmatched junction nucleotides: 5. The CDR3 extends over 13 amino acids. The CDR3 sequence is CASSYPGTGIAFF. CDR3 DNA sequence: TGTGCCAGCAGTTACCCTGGGACAGGGATAGCTTTCTTT.

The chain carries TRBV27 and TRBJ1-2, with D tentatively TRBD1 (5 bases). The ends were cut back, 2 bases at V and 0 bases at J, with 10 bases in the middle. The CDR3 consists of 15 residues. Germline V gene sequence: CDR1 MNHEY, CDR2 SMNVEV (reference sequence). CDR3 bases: TGTGCCAGCAGTTTAGGAGGGGCCTCTAACTATGGCTACACCTTC. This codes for CASSLGGASNYGYTF.

CDR3 protein: CASSPPQGGQTNEKLFF. The DNA of the CDR3 is TGTGCCAGCAGCCCCCCCCAGGGAGGGCAAACTAATGAAAAACTGTTTTTT. The chain has TRBV21-1 and TRBJ1-4. TRBV21-1 is termed a pseudogene. This CDR3 has 17 residues.

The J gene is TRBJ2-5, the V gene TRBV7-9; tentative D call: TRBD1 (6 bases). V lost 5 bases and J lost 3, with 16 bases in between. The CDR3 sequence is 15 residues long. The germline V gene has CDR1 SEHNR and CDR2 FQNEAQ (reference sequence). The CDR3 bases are TGTGCCAGCAGCCCACAGGGAAGCGGAAAAGAGACCCAGTACTTC. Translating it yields CASSPQGSGKETQYF.

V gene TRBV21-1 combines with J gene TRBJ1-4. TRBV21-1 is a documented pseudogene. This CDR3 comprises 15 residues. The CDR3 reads CASTPRVGGYEKLFF. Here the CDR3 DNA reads TGTGCCAGCACCCCAAGAGTGGGGGGGTATGAAAAACTGTTTTTT.

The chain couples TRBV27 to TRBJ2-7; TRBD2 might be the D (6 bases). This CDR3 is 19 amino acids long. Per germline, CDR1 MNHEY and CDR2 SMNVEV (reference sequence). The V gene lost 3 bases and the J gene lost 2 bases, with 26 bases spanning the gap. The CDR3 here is CASSFGAGPRSGVPYEQYF. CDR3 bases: TGTGCCAGCAGTTTCGGGGCAGGGCCTCGATCGGGGGTTCCCTACGAGCAGTACTTC.

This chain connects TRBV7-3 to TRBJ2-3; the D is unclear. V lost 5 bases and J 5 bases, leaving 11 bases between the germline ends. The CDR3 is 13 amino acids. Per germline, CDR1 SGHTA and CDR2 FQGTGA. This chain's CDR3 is CASSQTTLDTQYF. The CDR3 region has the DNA TGTGCCAGCAGCCAAACCACATTAGATACGCAGTATTTT.

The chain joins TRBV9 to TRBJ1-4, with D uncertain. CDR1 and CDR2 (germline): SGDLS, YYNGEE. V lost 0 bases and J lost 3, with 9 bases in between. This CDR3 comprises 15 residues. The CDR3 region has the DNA TGTGCCAGCAGCGTAGGAGGGCTCTCTAATGAAAAACTGTTTTTT. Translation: CASSVGGLSNEKLFF. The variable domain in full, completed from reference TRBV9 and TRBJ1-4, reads DSGVTQTPKHLITATGQRVTLRCSPRSGDLSVYWYQQSLDQGLQFLIQYYNGEERAKGNILERFSAQQFPDLHSELNLSSLELGDSALYFCASSVGGLSNEKLFFGSGTQLSVL.

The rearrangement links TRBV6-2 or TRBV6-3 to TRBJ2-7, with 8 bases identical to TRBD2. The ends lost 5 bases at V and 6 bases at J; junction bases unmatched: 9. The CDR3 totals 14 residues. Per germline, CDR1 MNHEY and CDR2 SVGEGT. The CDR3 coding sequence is TGTGCCAGCAGTCAGCGCAGCGGGAGCGCCGAGCAGTACTTC. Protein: CASSQRSGSAEQYF.

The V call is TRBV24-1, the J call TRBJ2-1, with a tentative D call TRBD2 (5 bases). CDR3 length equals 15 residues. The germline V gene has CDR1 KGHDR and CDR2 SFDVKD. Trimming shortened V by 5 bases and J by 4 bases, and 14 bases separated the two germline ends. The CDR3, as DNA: TGTGCCACCAGTGCCCCCCGAGGGCTTTACAATGAGCAGTTCTTC. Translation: CATSAPRGLYNEQFF.

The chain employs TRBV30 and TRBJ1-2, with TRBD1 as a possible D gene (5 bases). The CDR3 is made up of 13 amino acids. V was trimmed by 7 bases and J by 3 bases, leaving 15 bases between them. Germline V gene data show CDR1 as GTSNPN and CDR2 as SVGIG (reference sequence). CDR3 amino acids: CASGWGGDYGYTF. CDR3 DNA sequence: TGTGCCTCAGGCTGGGGGGGGGACTATGGCTACACCTTC.

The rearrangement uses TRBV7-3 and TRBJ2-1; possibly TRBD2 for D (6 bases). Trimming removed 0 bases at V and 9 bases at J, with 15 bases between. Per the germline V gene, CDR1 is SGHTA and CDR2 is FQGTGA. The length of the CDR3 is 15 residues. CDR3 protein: CASSLTSAGWGEQFF. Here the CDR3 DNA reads TGTGCCAGCAGCTTAACGTCGGCGGGGTGGGGTGAGCAGTTCTTC.

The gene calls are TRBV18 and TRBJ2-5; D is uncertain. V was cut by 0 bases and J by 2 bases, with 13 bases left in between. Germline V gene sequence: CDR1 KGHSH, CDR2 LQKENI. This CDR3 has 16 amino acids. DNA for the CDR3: TGTGCCAGCTCACCACCAATTCTTACTGTTCAAGAGACCCAGTACTTC. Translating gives CASSPPILTVQETQYF.

In DNA, the CDR3 is TGTGCCGGGGCCGGGGGACTAGCGGGAACAGATACGCAGTATTTT. Amino acid sequence: CAGAGGLAGTDTQYF. The rearrangement links TRBV28 to TRBJ2-3; 13 bases map to TRBD2. Germline V lookup: CDR1 MDHEN, CDR2 SYDVKM. CDR3 length equals 15 residues. The V gene end was trimmed by 11 bases and the J gene end by 3 bases; junction bases not matched to a gene: 8. Full variable domain (missing parts from reference TRBV28 and TRBJ2-3): DVKVTQSSRYLVKRTGEKVFLECVQDMDHENMFWYRQDPGLGLRLIYFSYDVKMKEKGDIPEGYSVSREKKERFSLILESASTNQTSMYLCAGAGGLAGTDTQYFGPGTRLTVL.

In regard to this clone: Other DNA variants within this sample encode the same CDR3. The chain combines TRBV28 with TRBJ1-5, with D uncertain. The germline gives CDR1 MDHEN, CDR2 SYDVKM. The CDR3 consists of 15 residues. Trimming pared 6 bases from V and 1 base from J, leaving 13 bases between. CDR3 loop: CASSFRGWSNQPQHF. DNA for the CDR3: TGTGCCAGCAGCTTTAGAGGGTGGAGCAATCAGCCCCAGCATTTT.

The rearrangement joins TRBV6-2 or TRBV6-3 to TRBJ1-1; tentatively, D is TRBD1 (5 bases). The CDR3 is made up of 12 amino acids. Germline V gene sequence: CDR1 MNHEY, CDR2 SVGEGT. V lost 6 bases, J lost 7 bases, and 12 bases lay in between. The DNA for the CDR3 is TGTGCCAGCAGCAAAACTCAGGGTGAAGCTTTCTTT. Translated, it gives CASSKTQGEAFF.

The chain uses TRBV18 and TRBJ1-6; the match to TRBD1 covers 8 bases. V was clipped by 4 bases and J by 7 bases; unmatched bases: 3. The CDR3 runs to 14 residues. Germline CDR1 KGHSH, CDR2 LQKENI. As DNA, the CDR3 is TGTGCCAGCTCACTCCGGGACAGGAATTCACCCCTCCACTTT. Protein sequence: CASSLRDRNSPLHF.

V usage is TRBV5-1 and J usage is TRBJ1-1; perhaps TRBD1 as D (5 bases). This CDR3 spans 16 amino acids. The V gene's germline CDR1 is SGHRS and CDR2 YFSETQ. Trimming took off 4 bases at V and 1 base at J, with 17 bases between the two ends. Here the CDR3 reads CASSLGVGRANTEAFF. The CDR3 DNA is TGCGCCAGCAGCCTGGGGGTGGGCAGGGCGAACACTGAAGCTTTCTTT.

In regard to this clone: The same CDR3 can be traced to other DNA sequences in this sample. The CDR3 nucleotides read TGCAGCGGTAGAGGCTCCACTGAAGCTTTCTTT. This codes for CSGRGSTEAFF. V is TRBV29-1 and J is TRBJ1-1; no definite D call. The CDR3 has 11 residues. The germline CDR1 and CDR2 sequences are SQVTM and ANQGSEA. The germline V and J ends were trimmed by 7 bases and 4 bases, with 10 bases remaining between them.

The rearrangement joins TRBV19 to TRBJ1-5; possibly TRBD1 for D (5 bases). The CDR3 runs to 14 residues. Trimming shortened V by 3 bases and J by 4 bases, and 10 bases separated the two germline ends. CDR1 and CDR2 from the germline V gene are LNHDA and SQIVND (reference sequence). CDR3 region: CASSISGDNQPQHF. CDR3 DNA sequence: TGTGCCAGTAGTATTTCGGGGGATAATCAGCCCCAGCATTTT.

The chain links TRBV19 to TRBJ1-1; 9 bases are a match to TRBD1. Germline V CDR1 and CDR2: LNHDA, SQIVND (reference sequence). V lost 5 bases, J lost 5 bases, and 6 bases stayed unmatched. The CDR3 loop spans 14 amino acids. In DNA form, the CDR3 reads TGTGCCAGTAGTTTACAGGGGGCAGGAACTGAAGCTTTCTTT. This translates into CASSLQGAGTEAFF.

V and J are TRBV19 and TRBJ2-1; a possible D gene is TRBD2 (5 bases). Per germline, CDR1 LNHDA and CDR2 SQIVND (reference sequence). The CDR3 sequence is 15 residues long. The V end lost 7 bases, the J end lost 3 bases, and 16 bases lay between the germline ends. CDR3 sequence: CASKFEGVGYNEQFF. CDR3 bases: TGTGCCAGTAAATTCGAGGGAGTAGGCTACAATGAGCAGTTCTTC.

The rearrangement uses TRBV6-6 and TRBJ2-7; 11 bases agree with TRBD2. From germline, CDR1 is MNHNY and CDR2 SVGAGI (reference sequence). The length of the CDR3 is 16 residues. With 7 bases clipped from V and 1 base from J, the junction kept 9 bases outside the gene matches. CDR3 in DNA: TGTGCCAGCACCAACGCCGGGACTAGCGGTTCCTACGAGCAGTACTTC. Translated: CASTNAGTSGSYEQYF.